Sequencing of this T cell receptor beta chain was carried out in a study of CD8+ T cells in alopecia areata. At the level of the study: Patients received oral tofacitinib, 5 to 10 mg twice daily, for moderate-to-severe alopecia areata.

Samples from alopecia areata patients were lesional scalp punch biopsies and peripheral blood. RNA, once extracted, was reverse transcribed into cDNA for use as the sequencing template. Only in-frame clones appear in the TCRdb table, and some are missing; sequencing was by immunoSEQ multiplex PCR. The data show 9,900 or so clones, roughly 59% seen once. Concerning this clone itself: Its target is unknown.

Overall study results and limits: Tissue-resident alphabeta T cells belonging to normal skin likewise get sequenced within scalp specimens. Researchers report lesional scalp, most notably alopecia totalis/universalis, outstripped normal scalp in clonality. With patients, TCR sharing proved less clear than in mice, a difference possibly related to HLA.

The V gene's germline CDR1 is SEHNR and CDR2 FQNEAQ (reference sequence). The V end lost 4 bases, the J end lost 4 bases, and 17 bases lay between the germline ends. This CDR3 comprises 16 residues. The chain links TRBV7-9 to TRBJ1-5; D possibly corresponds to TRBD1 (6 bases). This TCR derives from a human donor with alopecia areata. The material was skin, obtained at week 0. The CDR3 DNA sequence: TGTGCCAGCAGCTGGGCGGGGGCCGCTGGAAATCAGCCCCAGCATTTT. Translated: CASSWAGAAGNQPQHF.